The rows below give T cell receptor beta chains drawn from one sample of a study of neurological immune-mediated disorders. In TCRdb, the 5' RACE reads were re-called with MiXCR into one record per CDR3 protein. This sample yields about 44,000 distinct CDR3 sequences, of which about 6% are seen a single time; around 0.57% belongs to the top ten. The sequencing sample was made of CD4+ T cells from blood. The receptors were sampled from a woman aged 40 to 50 in good health. Both conserved end residues are part of each CDR3. The D gene is left open where the match is weak. Size tells how often a clone was seen, or its class if it is expanded.

>TRBJ1-1|many|TRBV6-5|NA
CASSWGAEAFF
TGTGCCAGCAGTTGGGGAGCAGAAGCTTTCTTT
>TRBJ2-1|many|TRBV5-8|NA
CASSLEPARVNEQFF
TGTGCCAGCAGCTTGGAACCCGCACGGGTCAATGAGCAGTTCTTC
>TRBJ1-4|many|TRBV20-1|NA
CSSGQSNEKLFF
TGCAGTTCCGGACAGAGTAATGAAAAACTGTTTTTT
>TRBJ1-2|many|TRBV7-2|NA
CASSSPAGYGYTF
TGTGCCAGCAGCAGTCCAGCCGGCTATGGCTACACCTTC
>TRBJ2-2|once|TRBV5-1|NA
CASHAAGGATGELFF
TGCGCCAGCCACGCCGCAGGAGGCGCCACCGGGGAGCTGTTTTTT
>TRBJ2-5|many|TRBV20-1|TRBD2
CSARPGTSQETQYF
TGCAGTGCTAGACCCGGGACTAGCCAAGAGACCCAGTACTTC
>TRBJ1-6|many|TRBV11-2|NA
CASSFSGHSSSPLHF
TGTGCCAGCAGCTTCTCGGGACACTCGAGTTCACCCCTCCACTTT
>TRBJ2-7|many|TRBV20-1|TRBD2
CSAGLGRYEQYF
TGCAGTGCTGGACTAGGTCGCTACGAGCAGTACTTC
>TRBJ2-2|many|TRBV12-3/TRBV12-4|NA
CASSLAGGGTGELFF
TGTGCCAGCAGTTTAGCGGGAGGAGGAACCGGGGAGCTGTTTTTT
>TRBJ2-3|many|TRBV2|TRBD1
CASNPTGKATDTQYF
TGTGCCAGCAATCCGACAGGGAAGGCAACAGATACGCAGTATTTT